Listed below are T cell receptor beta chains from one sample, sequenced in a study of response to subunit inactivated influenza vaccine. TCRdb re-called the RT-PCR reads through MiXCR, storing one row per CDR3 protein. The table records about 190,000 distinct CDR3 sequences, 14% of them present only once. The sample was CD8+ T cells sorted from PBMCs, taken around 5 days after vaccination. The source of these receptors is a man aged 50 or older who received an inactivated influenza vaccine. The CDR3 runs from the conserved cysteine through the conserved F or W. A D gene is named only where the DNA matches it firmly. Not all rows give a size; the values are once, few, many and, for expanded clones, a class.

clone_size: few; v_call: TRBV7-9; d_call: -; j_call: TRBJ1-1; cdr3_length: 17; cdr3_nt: TGTGCCAGCAGCCCAGAGTCGCTAACAGGGTACAACACTGAAGCTTTCTTT; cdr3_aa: CASSPESLTGYNTEAFF
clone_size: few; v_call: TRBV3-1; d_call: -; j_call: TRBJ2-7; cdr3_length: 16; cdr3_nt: TGTGCCAGCAGCCAAGATTTAGGCTATCAGGTCTACGAGCAGTACTTC; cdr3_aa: CASSQDLGYQVYEQYF
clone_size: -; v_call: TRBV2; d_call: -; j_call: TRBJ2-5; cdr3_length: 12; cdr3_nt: TGTGCCAGCAGTGAAGGACTCCCGACCCAGTACTTC; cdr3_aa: CASSEGLPTQYF
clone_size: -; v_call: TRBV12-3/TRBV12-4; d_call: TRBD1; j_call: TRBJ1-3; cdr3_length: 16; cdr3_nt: TGTGCCAGCATTGAAGCCGGGACAGGGGAAGCAAACACCATATATTTT; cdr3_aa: CASIEAGTGEANTIYF
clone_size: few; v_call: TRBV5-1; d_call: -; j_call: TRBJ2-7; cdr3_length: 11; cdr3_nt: TGCGCCAGCAGTCGGGGGTACGAGCAGTACTTC; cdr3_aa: CASSRGYEQYF
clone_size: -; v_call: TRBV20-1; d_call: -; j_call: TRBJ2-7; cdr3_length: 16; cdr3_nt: TGCAGTGCTAGAGATAAATGGGGACGCGCACCCTACGAGCAGTACTTC; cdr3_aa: CSARDKWGRAPYEQYF
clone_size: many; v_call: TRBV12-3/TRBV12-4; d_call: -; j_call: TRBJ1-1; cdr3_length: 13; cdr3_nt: TGTGCCAGCAGTTGGGAACAGACGACTGAAGCTTTCTTT; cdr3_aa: CASSWEQTTEAFF
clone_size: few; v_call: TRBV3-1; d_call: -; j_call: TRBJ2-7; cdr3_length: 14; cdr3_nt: TGTGCCAGCAGCAAAGGGATCCTCTCCTACGAGCAGTACTTC; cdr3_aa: CASSKGILSYEQYF
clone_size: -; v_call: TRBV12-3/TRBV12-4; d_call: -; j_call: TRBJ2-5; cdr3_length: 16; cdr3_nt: TGTGCCAGCAGTCTGCAACCTCCTCTAGGACAAGAGACCCAGTACTTC; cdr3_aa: CASSLQPPLGQETQYF
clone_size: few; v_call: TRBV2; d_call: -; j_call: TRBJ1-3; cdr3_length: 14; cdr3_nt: TGTGCCAGCAGAGATAGGATCTCTGGAAACACCATATATTTT; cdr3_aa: CASRDRISGNTIYF
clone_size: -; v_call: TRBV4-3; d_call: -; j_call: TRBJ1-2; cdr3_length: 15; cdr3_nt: TGCGCCAGCAGCCAAGATTGGGCTGCCGTGGAAGGCTACACCTTC; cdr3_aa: CASSQDWAAVEGYTF
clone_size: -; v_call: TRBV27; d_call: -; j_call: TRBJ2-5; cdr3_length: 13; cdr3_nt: TGTGCCAGCAAACTGTCACTAAGGGAGACCCAGTACTTC; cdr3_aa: CASKLSLRETQYF
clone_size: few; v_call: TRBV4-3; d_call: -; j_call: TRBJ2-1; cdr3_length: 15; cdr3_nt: TGCGCCAGCAGCCAAGACCATCCGTCCTACAATGAGCAGTTCTTC; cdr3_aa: CASSQDHPSYNEQFF
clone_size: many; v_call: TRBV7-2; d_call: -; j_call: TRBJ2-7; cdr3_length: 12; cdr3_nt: TGTGCCAGCAGCTTAGGGGTTGAGGAGCAGTACTTC; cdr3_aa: CASSLGVEEQYF
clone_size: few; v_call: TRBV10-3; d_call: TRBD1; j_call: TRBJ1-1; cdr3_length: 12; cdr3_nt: TGTGCCACGGGACAGGGGGACACTGAAGCTTTCTTT; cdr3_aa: CATGQGDTEAFF
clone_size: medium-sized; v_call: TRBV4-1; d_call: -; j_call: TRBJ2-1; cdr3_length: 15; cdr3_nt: TGCGCCAGCAGCCCAAGCGGTAGCTCCTACAATGAGCAGTTCTTC; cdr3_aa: CASSPSGSSYNEQFF
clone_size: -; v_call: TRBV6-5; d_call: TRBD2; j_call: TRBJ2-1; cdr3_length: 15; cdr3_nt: TGTGCCAGCAGTTACTCGGGGCTAGCGGGGGATGAGCAGTTCTTC; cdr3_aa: CASSYSGLAGDEQFF
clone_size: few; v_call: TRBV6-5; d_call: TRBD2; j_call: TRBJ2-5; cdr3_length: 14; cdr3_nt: TGTGCCAGCAGTTACTCGGGAGGGATAGAGACCCAGTACTTC; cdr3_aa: CASSYSGGIETQYF
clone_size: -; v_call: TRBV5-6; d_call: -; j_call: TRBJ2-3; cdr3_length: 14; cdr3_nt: TGTGCCAGCAGCTTGGATCAGGGATTGGATACGCAGTATTTT; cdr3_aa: CASSLDQGLDTQYF
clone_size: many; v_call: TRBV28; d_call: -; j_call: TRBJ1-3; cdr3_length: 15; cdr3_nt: TGTGCCAGCAGGAGGGAAGAGAATCTTGGAAACACCATATATTTT; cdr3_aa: CASRREENLGNTIYF
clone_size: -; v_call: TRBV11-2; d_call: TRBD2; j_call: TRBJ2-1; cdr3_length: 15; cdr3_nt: TGTGCCAGCAGCTTCAGGACTAGCGTCCCCAGTGAGCAGTTCTTC; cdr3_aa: CASSFRTSVPSEQFF
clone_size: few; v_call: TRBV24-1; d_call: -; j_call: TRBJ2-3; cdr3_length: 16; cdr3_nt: TGTGCCACCAGTGAATATGGCGGCCTGAGCACAGATACGCAGTATTTT; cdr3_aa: CATSEYGGLSTDTQYF
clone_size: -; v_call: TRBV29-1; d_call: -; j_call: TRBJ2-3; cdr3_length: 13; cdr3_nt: TGCAGCGTTGAAGAGCGGATGACAGATACGCAGTATTTT; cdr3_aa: CSVEERMTDTQYF
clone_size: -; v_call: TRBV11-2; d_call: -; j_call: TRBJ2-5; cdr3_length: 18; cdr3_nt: TGTGCCAGCAGCTTAGTCTCCGGCCCCCTCTTGGCCCGGACGACCCAGTACTTC; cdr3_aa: CASSLVSGPLLARTTQYF
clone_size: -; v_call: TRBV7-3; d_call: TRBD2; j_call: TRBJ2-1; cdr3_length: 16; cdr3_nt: TGTGCCAGCAGCTTAAGGGGCGGGGGACTAAACAATGAGCAGTTCTTC; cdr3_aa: CASSLRGGGLNNEQFF
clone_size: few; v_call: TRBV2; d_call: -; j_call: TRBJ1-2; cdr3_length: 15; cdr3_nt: TGTGCCAGCGGAGGGGAAAAACATAGTAACTATGGCTACACCTTC; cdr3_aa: CASGGEKHSNYGYTF
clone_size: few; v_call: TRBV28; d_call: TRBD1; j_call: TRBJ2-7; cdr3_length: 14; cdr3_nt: TGTGCCAGCAGTTTTCTAGGACAGGAGTACGAGCAGTACTTC; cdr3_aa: CASSFLGQEYEQYF
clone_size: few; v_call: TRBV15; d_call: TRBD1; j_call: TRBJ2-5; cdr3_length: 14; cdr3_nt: TGTGCCACCAGCAGAGACGGGACAGGGGAGACCCAGTACTTC; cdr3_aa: CATSRDGTGETQYF
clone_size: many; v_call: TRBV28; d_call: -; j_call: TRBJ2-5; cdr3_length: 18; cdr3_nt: TGTGCCAGCAGTTCCTTAAAGTATAACCAGGGCCTACAAGAGACCCAGTACTTC; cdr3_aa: CASSSLKYNQGLQETQYF
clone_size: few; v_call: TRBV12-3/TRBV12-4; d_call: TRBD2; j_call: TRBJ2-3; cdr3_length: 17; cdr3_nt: TGTGCCAGCAGTCTCGATACTAGCGGGAGGGCCGCAGATACGCAGTATTTT; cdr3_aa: CASSLDTSGRAADTQYF
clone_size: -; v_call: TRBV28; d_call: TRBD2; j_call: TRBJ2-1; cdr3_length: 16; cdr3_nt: TGTGCCAGCAGCCTCCCCAGACTAGCGGGTTACAATGAGCAGTTCTTC; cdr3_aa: CASSLPRLAGYNEQFF
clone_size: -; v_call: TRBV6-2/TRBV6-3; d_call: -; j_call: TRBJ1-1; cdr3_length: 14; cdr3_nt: TGTGCCAGCAGTTACTACCGGGGGGCGGTTGAAGCTTTCTTT; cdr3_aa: CASSYYRGAVEAFF
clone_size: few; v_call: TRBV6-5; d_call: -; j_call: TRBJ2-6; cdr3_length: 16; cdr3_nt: TGTGCCAGCAGTTACTCACAAGGGGCTGGGGCCAACGTCCTGACTTTC; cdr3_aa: CASSYSQGAGANVLTF
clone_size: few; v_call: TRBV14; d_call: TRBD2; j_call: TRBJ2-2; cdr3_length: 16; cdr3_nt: TGTGCCAGCAGCCCATTAGCGGGGGCGAACACCGGGGAGCTGTTTTTT; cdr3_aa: CASSPLAGANTGELFF
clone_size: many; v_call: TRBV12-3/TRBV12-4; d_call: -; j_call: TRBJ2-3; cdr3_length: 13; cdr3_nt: TGTGCCAGCAGACCTTGGGGGACAGATACGCAGTATTTT; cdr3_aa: CASRPWGTDTQYF
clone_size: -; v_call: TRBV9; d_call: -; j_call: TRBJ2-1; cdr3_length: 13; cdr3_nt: TGTGCCAGCAGCGAGGGGGGGGACAATGAGCAGTTCTTC; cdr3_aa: CASSEGGDNEQFF
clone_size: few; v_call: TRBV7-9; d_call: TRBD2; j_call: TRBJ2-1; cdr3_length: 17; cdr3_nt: TGTGCCAGCAGCCCACGTGAAGGACTAGCGGCTTACAATGAGCAGTTCTTC; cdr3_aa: CASSPREGLAAYNEQFF
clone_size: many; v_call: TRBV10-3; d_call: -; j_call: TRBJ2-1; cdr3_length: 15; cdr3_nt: TGTGCCATCACTCCGGGACAAAGCTCCTACAATGAGCAGTTCTTC; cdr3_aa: CAITPGQSSYNEQFF
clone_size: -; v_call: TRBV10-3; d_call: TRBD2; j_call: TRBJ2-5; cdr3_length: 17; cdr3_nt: TGTGCCATCAGTGAAGAACTAGCGGGAGGACGCACGGAGACCCAGTACTTC; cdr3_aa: CAISEELAGGRTETQYF
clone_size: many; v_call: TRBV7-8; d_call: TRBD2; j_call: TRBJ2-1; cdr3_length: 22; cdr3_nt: TGTGCCAGCAGTTTAAGAAAAAGACTAGCGGGAGAGACCAATAATCTTTACAATGAGCAGTTCTTC; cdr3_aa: CASSLRKRLAGETNNLYNEQFF
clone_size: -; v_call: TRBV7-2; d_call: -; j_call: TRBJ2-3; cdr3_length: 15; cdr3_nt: TGTGCCAGCAGCTTGTCTGTGGGTGGCACAGATACGCAGTATTTT; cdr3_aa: CASSLSVGGTDTQYF
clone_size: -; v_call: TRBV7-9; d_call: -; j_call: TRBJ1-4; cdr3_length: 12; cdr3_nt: TGTGCCAGCAGCAGCCGGAATGAAAAACTGTTTTTT; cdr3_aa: CASSSRNEKLFF
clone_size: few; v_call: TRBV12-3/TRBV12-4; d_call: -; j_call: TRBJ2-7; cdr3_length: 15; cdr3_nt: TGTGCCAGCAGTTTATTGGAGAAAGGGGCCTACGAGCAGTACTTC; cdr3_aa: CASSLLEKGAYEQYF
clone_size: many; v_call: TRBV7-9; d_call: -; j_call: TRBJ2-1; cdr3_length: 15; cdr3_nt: TGTGCCAGCAGCTTAGGCAGTTACTCCTACAATGAGCAGTTCTTC; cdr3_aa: CASSLGSYSYNEQFF
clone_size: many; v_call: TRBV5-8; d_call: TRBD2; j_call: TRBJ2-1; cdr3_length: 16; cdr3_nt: TGTGCCAGCAGCTTCGTAGCGGGAACGACCTACAATGAGCAGTTCTTC; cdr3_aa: CASSFVAGTTYNEQFF
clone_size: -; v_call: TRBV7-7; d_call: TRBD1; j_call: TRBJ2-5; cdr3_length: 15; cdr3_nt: TGTGCCAGCAGCTTAGCGGACAGGGTGGGAGAGACCCAGTACTTC; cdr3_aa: CASSLADRVGETQYF
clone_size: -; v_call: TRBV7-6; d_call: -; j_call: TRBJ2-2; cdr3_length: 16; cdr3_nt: TGTGCCAGCAGCTTAGGGGGACAACAAGTACCCGGGGAGCTGTTTTTT; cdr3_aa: CASSLGGQQVPGELFF
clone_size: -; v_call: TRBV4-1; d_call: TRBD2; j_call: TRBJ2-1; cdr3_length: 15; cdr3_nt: TGCGCCAGCAGCCACGCGGCGGGGGGGCACAATGAGCAGTTCTTC; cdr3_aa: CASSHAAGGHNEQFF
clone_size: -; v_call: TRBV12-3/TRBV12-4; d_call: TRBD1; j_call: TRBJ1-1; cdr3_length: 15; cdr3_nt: TGTGCCAGCAGCCCCCCTACAGGGGCTGGTACTGAAGCTTTCTTT; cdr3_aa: CASSPPTGAGTEAFF
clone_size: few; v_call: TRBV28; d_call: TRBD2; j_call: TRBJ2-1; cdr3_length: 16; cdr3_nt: TGTGCCAGCAGTTTAACTTACGGGAGGGCCGTCAATGAGCAGTTCTTC; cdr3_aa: CASSLTYGRAVNEQFF
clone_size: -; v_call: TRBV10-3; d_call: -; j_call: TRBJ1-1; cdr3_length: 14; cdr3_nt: TGTGCCATCAGTGAGTCGATTGGAGGGAGCGGAGCTTTCTTT; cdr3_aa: CAISESIGGSGAFF
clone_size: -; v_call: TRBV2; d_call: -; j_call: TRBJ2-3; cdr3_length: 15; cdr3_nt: TGTGCCAGCAGTGAAGCGGACGCTGATACAGATACGCAGTATTTT; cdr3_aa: CASSEADADTDTQYF
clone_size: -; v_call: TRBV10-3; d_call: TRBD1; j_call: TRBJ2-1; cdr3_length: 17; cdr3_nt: TGTGCCATCAGTGAGTTTTCCACCGGACAGGGCCGGGATGAGCAGTTCTTC; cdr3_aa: CAISEFSTGQGRDEQFF
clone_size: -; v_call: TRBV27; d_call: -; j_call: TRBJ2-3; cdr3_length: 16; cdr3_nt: TGTGCCAGCAGTCCATGGACAGTCCTTAGCACAGATACGCAGTATTTT; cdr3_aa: CASSPWTVLSTDTQYF
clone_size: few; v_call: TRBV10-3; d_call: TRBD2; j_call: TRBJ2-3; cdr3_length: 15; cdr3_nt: TGTGCCATCAGTGAGTCGACTAGCGGTGGAGATACGCAGTATTTT; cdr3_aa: CAISESTSGGDTQYF
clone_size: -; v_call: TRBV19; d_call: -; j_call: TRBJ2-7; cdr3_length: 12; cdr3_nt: TGTGCCAGTAACTCGCAAATGGGCGAGCAGTACTTC; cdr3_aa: CASNSQMGEQYF
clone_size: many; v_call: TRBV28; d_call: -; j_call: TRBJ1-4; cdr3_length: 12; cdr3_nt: TGTGCCAGCACCGGGCAGAGAGGAAAACTGTTTTTT; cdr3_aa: CASTGQRGKLFF
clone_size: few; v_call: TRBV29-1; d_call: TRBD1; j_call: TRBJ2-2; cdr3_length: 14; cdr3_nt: TGCAGCGTTAGTCCGACAGGGATCACCGGGGAGCTGTTTTTT; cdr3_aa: CSVSPTGITGELFF